This TCR beta chain was captured in a study of blood T cell repertoires in COVID-19. Overall study context: Sources were T cells, B-cell-depleted T cells, or PBMCs; the material itself was cDNA or gDNA.

J was trimmed by 1 base and V by 1 base; bases with no gene match: 8. Germline V gene sequence: CDR1 LGHDT, CDR2 YNNKEL (reference sequence). This CDR3 region has 18 residues. In the original workflow: Cell counts per sample came from amplifying reference gene primers. Profiling relied on immunoSEQ multiplex PCR, and the TCRdb table lists in-frame clones only, not all of them. The V and J calls and the clone size are those of that table, but D and trimming were determined from the DNA. The sample contains about 110,000 clones, nearly 90% of which appear only once. The TCR was taken from a human donor in a cohort sampled during active COVID-19. The sample taken for sequencing was peripheral blood. V usage is TRBV3-1 (or the pseudogene TRBV3-2) and J usage is TRBJ2-3; 10 nucleotides line up with TRBD1. CDR3 bases: TGTGCCAGCAGCCAAGGAAGCGGGGGACAGGGGCGCACAGATACGCAGTATTTT. As protein: CASSQGSGGQGRTDTQYF.